The rows below give T cell receptor beta chains drawn from one sample of a study of blood T cell repertoires in COVID-19. Libraries were prepared by immunoSEQ multiplex PCR; TCRdb keeps only in-frame clonotypes and omits some of them. Found here are approximately 300,000 clones, approximately 90% of them singletons; the top ten hold about 0.8%. Sample: peripheral blood. All receptors come from a young man with acute or convalescent COVID-19. Both conserved end residues are part of each CDR3. D genes are given only for firm matches. Size is omitted from some rows. Given values are once, few, many or a class for expanded clones.

TRBJ1-6 13 NA NA TRBV27 CASSLTRNSPLHF TGTGCCAGCAGTCTTACACGTAATTCACCCCTCCACTTT
TRBJ1-4 15 NA NA TRBV2 CASSERTVGGEKLFF TGTGCCAGCAGTGAAAGAACAGTCGGGGGTGAAAAACTGTTTTTT
TRBJ1-3 16 NA NA TRBV21-1 CASSKERGAPGNTIYF TGTGCCAGCAGCAAAGAGCGGGGGGCACCAGGAAACACCATATATTTT
TRBJ2-1 16 NA TRBD2 TRBV19 CASSIWGTRGYNEQFF TGTGCCAGTAGTATATGGGGGACTAGAGGATACAATGAGCAGTTCTTC
TRBJ1-2 13 once NA TRBV20-1 CSASTGIKDGYTF TGCAGTGCTAGTACAGGGATTAAGGATGGCTACACCTTC
TRBJ1-2 13 NA NA TRBV5-6 CASSLATQRGYTF TGTGCCAGCAGCTTGGCAACCCAGAGGGGCTACACCTTC
TRBJ2-7 16 NA TRBD2 TRBV5-4 CASSLGGLAATYEQYF TGTGCCAGCAGCTTGGGAGGGCTAGCGGCTACCTACGAGCAGTACTTC
TRBJ2-7 12 NA NA TRBV24-1 CATSDSSYEQYF TGTGCCACCAGTGATTCTTCCTACGAGCAGTACTTC
TRBJ2-3 13 NA NA TRBV19 CASSMGLTDTQYF TGTGCCAGTAGTATGGGACTCACAGATACGCAGTATTTT
TRBJ2-7 15 NA TRBD2 TRBV10-1 CASSETSGSSYEQYF TGCGCCAGCAGTGAGACTAGCGGGAGTAGCTACGAGCAGTACTTC
TRBJ2-7 16 NA NA TRBV6-5 CASSSRTQTLSYEQYF TGTGCCAGCAGTTCCCGGACACAAACCCTATCCTACGAGCAGTACTTC
TRBJ2-5 14 NA TRBD1 TRBV6-5 CASRVTGARETQYF TGTGCCAGCAGAGTGACAGGGGCCCGAGAGACCCAGTACTTC
TRBJ1-2 15 NA NA TRBV3-1/TRBV3-2 CASSVYPGTHYGYTF TGTGCCAGCAGCGTATACCCCGGGACACATTATGGCTACACCTTC